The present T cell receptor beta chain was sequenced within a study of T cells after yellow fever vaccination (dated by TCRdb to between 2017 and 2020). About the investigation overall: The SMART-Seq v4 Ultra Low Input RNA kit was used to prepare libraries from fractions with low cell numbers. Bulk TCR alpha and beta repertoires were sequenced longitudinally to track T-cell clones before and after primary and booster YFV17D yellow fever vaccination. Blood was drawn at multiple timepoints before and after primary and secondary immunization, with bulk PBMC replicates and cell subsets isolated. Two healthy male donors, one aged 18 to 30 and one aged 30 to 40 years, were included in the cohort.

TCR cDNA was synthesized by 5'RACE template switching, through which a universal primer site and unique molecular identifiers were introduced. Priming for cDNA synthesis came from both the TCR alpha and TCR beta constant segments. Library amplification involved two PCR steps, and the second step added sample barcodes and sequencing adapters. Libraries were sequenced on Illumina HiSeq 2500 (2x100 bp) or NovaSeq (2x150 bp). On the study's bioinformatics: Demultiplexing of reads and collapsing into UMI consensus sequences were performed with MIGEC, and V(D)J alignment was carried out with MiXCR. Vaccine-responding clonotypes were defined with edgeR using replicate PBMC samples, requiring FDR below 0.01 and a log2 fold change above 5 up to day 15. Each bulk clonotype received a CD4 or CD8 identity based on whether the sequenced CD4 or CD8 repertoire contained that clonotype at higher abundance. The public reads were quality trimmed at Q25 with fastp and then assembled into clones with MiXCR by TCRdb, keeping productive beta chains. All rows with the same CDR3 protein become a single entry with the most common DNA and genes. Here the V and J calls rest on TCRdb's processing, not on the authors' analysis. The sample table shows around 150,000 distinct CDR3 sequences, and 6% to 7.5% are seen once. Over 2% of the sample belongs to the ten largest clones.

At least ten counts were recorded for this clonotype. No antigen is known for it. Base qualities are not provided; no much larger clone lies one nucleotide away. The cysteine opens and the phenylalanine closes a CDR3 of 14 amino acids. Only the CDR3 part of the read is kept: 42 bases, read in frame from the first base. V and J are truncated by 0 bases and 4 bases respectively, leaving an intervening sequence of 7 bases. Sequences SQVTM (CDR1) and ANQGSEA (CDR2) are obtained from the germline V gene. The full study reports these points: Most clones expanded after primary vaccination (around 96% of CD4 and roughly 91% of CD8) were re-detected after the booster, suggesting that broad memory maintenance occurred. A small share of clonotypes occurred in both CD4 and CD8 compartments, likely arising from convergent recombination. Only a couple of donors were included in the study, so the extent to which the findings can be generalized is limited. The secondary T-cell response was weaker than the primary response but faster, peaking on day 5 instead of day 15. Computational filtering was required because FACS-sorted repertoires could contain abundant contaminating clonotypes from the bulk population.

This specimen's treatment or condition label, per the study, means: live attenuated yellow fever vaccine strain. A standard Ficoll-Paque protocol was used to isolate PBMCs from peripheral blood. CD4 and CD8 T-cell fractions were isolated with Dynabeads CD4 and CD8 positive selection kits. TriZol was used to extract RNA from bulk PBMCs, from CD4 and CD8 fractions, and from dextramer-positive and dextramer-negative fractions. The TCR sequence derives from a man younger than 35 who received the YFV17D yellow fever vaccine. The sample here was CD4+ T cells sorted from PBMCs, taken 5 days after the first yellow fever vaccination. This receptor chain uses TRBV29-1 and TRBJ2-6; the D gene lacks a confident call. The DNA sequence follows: TGCAGCGTTGAAGATCGAGTGGGGGCCAACGTCCTGACTTTC. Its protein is CSVEDRVGANVLTF.